This record covers a single TCR beta chain. These data originate in a study of blood T cells in healthy people across ages. As for the study in general: Per two T cells, about one barcoded beta molecule was captured through template switching.

Next came a second PCR, run for roughly 6 to 11 cycles, which used a sample-barcoded 5' primer along with a J-beta primer mix. In TCRdb, the 5' RACE reads were re-called with MiXCR into one record per CDR3 protein. Of approximately 730,000 distinct CDR3 sequences in the sample, around 40% are singletons; the top ten hold 20% to 25%. The sequence derives from a woman aged 55-70 years in good health. The specimen sequenced was blood.

In DNA, the CDR3 is TGCAGCGTTGAAGGTCCGGGACAGGGCTACAATGAGCAGTACTTC. It yields the protein CSVEGPGQGYNEQYF. This chain connects TRBV29-1 to TRBJ2-1; TRBD1 matches at 9 bases. The last part of the DNA fits TRBJ2-7 better; the J call may be wrong. Germline V gives CDR1 SQVTM, CDR2 ANQGSEA. CDR3 length equals 15 residues.